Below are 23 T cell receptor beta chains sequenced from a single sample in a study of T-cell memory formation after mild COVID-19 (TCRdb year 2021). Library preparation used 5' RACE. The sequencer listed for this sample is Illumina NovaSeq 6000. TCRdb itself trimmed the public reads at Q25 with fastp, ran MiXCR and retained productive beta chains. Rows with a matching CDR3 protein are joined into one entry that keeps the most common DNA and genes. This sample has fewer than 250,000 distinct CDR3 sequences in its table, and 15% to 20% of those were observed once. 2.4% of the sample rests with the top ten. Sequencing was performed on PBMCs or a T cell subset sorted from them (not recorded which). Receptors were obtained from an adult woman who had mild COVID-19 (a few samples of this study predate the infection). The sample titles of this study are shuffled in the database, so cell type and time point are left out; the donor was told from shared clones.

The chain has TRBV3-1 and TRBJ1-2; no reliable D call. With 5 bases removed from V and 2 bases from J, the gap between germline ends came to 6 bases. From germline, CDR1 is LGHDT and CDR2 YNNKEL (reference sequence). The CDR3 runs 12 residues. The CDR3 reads CASSASNYGYTF. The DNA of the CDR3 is TGTGCCAGCAGCGCTTCAAACTATGGCTACACCTTC. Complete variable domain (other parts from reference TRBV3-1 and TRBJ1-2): DTAVSQTPKYLVTQMGNDKSIKCEQNLGHDTMYWYKQDSKKFLKIMFSYNNKELIINETVPNRFSPKSPDKAHLNLHINSLELGDSAVYFCASSASNYGYTFGSGTRLTVV.

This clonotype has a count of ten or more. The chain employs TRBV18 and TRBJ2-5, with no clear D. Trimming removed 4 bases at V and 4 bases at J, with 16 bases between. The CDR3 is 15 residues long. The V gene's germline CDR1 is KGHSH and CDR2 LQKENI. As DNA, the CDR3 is TGTGCCAGCTCACGCCCGGCCATCTTTGCAGAGACCCAGTACTTC. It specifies CASSRPAIFAETQYF. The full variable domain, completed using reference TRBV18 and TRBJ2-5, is NAGVMQNPRHLVRRRGQEARLRCSPMKGHSHVYWYRQLPEEGLKFMVYLQKENIIDESGMPKERFSAEFPKEGPSILRIQQVVRGDSAAYFCASSRPAIFAETQYFGPGTRLLVL.

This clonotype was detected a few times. CDR3 sequence (DNA): TGCGCCAGCAGCTTGGGACGGACAGGGTTCTCCGAGCAGTACTTC. Translated: CASSLGRTGFSEQYF. This sequence joins TRBV5-1 and TRBJ2-7; 8 bases align to TRBD1. The CDR3 is made up of 15 amino acids. Trimming removed 0 bases from V and 6 bases from J; junction bases left unmatched: 8. From germline, CDR1 is SGHRS and CDR2 YFSETQ.

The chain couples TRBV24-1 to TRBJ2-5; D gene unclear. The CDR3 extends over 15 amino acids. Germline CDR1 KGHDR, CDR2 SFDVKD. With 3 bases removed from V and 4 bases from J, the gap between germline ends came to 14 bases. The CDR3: CATSDMGLLGETQYF. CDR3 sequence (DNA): TGTGCCACCAGTGATATGGGCCTTCTCGGAGAGACCCAGTACTTC.

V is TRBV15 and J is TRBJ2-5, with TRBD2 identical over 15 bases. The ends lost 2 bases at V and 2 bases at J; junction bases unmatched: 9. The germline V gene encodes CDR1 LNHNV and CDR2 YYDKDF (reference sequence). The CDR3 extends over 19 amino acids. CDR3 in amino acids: CATSRNGLAGGPEQETQYF. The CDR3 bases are TGTGCCACCAGCAGAAATGGACTAGCGGGAGGGCCGGAGCAAGAGACCCAGTACTTC.

CDR3 sequence: CSARDLPGTGRGYTF. The CDR3 region has the DNA TGCAGTGCTAGAGATCTCCCCGGGACAGGGAGAGGCTACACCTTC. V is TRBV20-1 and J is TRBJ1-2; 9 bases agree with TRBD1. After removal of 0 bases from V and 8 bases from J, the junction contained 10 bases not matched to a gene. CDR1 is DFQATT, CDR2 SNEGSKA, per germline (reference sequence). The CDR3 has 15 residues.

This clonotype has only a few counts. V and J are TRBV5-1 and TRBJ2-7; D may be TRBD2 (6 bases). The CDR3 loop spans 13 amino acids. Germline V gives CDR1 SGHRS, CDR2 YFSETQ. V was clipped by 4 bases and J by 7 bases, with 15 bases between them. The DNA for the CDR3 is TGCGCCAGCAGCGATGGGACTTCCTGGGAGCAGTACTTC. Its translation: CASSDGTSWEQYF.

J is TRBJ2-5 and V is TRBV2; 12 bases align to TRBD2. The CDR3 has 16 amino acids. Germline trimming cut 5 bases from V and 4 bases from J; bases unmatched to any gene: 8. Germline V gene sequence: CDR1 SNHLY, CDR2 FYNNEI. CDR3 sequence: CASSRLAGEGRETQYF. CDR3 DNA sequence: TGTGCCAGCAGTCGACTAGCGGGAGAAGGCCGAGAGACCCAGTACTTC. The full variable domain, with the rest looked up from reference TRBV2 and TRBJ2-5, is EPEVTQTPSHQVTQMGQEVILRCVPISNHLYFYWYRQILGQKVEFLVSFYNNEISEKSEIFDDQFSVERPDGSNFTLKIRSTKLEDSAMYFCASSRLAGEGRETQYFGPGTRLLVL.

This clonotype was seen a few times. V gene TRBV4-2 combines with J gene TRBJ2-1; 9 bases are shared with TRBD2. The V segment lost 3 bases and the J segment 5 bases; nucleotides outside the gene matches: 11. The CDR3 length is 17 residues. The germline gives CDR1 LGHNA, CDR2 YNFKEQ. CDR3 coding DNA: TGTGCCAGCAGCCATTCCCAAGGTAGCGGGAGCAACAATGAGCAGTTCTTC. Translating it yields CASSHSQGSGSNNEQFF.

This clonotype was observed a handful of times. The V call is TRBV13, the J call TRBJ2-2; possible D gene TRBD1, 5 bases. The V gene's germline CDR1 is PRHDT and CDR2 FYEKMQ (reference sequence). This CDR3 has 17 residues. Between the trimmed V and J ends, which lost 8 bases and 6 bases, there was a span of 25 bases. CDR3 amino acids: CASRQGLGKTSAGELFF. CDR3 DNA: TGTGCCAGCCGGCAGGGTCTCGGTAAGACCTCCGCCGGGGAGCTGTTTTTT.

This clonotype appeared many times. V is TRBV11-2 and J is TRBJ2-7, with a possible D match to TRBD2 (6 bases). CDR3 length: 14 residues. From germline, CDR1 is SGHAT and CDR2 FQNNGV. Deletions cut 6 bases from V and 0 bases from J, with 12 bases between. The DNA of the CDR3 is TGTGCCAGCAGAAATTTAGCGGTCTCCTACGAGCAGTACTTC. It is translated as CASRNLAVSYEQYF.

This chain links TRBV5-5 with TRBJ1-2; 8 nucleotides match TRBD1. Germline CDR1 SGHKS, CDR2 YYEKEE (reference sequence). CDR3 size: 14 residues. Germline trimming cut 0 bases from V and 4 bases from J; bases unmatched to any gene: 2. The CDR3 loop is CASSLGTGTYGYTF. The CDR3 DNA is TGTGCCAGCAGCTTGGGGACAGGGACCTATGGCTACACCTTC.

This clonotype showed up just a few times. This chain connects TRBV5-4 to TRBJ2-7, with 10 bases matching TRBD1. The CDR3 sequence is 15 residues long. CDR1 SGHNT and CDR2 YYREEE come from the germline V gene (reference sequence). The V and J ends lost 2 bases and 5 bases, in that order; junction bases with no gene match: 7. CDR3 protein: CASSFPGDRGHEQYF. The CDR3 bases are TGTGCCAGCAGCTTCCCAGGGGACAGGGGTCACGAGCAGTACTTC.

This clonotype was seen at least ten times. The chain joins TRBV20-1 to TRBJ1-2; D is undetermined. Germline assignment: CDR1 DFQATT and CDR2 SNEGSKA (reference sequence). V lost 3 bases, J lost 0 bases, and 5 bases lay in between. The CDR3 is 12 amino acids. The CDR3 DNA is TGCAGTGCTAGCGGAGCTAACTATGGCTACACCTTC. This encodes CSASGANYGYTF.

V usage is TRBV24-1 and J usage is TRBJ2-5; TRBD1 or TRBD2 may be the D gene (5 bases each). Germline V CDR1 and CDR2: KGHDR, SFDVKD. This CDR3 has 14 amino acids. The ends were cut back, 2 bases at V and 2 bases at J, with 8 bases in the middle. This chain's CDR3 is CATSDWGIQETQYF. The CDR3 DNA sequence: TGTGCCACCAGTGATTGGGGGATTCAAGAGACCCAGTACTTC.

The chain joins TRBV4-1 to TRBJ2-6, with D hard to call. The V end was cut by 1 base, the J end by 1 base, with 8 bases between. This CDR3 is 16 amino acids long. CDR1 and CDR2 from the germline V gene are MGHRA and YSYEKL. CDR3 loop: CASSQGILSGANVLTF. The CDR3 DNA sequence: TGCGCCAGCAGCCAAGGGATCCTTTCTGGGGCCAACGTCCTGACTTTC.

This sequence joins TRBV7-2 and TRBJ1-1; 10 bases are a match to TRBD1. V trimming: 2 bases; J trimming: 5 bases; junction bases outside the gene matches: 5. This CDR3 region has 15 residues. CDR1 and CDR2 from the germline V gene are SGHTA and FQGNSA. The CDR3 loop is CASSLMGQGRTEAFF. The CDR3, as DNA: TGTGCCAGCAGCTTAATGGGACAGGGGAGGACTGAAGCTTTCTTT.

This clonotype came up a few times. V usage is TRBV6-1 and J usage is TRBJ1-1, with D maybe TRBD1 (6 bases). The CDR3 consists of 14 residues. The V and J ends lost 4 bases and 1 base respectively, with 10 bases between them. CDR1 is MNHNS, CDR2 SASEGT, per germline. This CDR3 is CASSAGTTNTEAFF. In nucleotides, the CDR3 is TGTGCCAGCAGTGCCGGGACAACGAACACTGAAGCTTTCTTT.

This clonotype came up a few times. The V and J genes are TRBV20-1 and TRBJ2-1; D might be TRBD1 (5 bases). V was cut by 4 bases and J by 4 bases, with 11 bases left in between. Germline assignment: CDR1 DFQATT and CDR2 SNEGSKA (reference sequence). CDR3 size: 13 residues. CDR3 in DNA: TGCAGTGCTACGCAGGGATTATACAATGAGCAGTTCTTC. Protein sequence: CSATQGLYNEQFF.

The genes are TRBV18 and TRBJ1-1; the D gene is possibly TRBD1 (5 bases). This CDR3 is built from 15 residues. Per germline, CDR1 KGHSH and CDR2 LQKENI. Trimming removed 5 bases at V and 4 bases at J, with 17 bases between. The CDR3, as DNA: TGTGCCAGCTCAGCCCCAGGGTGGGAAGGCACTGAAGCTTTCTTT. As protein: CASSAPGWEGTEAFF.

The CDR3 is CASSPRGRGDYSPLHF. DNA of the CDR3: TGTGCCAGCTCACCGCGTGGCAGGGGAGACTATTCACCCCTCCACTTT. The chain recombines TRBV18 with TRBJ1-6; D may be TRBD1 (6 bases). The germline V gene has CDR1 KGHSH and CDR2 LQKENI. The CDR3 totals 16 residues. The V end lost 3 bases, the J end lost 8 bases, and 17 bases lay between the germline ends.

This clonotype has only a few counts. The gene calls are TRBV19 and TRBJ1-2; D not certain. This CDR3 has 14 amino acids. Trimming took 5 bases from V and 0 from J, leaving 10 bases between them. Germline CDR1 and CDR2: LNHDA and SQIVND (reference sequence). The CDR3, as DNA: TGTGCCAGTAGTTCTAGGAGTACTAACTATGGCTACACCTTC. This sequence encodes CASSSRSTNYGYTF. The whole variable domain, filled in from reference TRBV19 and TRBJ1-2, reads DGGITQSPKYLFRKEGQNVTLSCEQNLNHDAMYWYRQDPGQGLRLIYYSQIVNDFQKGDIAEGYSVSREKKESFPLTVTSAQKNPTAFYLCASSSRSTNYGYTFGSGTRLTVV.

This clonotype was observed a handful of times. CDR3: CSVEVRWESTDTQYF. CDR3 bases: TGCAGCGTTGAAGTACGGTGGGAAAGCACAGATACGCAGTATTTT. The chain combines TRBV29-1 with TRBJ2-3; the D is unclear. This CDR3 region has 15 residues. Germline CDR1 is SQVTM and CDR2 is ANQGSEA. V gave up 1 base and J gave up 0 bases, with 11 bases separating them.